The entry below gives a single T cell receptor beta chain sequence along with its context. The entry originates in a study of blood T cell repertoires in COVID-19. Profiling relied on immunoSEQ multiplex PCR, and the TCRdb table lists in-frame clones only, not all of them. The sample consists of about 100,000 clones, 84% of them appearing once. The CDR3 contains 16 residues. Germline CDR1 is SNHLY and CDR2 is FYNNEI. Trimming pared 4 bases from V and 3 bases from J, leaving 15 bases between. The sequence came from a man in his sixties or seventies with active or convalescent COVID-19. What was sequenced was peripheral blood. The chain is built from TRBV2 and TRBJ1-4; TRBD1 is a possible D gene (5 bases). DNA for the CDR3: TGTGCCAGCAGTGTACCTATTCAGGGCTCTAATGAAAAACTGTTTTTT. Its protein product is CASSVPIQGSNEKLFF.